This is a list of T cell receptor beta chains from one sample in a study of T cells in Graves' hyperthyroidism and ophthalmopathy. One entry per CDR3 protein, called by TCRdb with MiXCR from the multiplex PCR reads. The table includes hundreds of thousands of distinct CDR3 sequences, 13% to 15% detected once. The sequenced sample consisted of blood. The receptors were gathered from a woman aged 40-49 years with Graves' hyperthyroidism. Each CDR3 is given with its conserved first and last residue. A D gene is named only where the DNA matches it firmly. Size tells how often a clone was seen (once, few, many) or the class of an expanded clone, and some rows leave it out.

j_call	v_call	clone_size	d_call	cdr3_aa	cdr3_nt
TRBJ1-5	TRBV19	.	.	CASSRTYLEQPQHF	TGTGCCAGTAGCAGGACCTATTTGGAGCAGCCCCAGCATTTT
TRBJ1-1	TRBV5-5	many	TRBD1	CASSLRDRVLMNTEAFF	TGTGCCAGCAGCTTGCGGGACAGGGTTCTTATGAACACTGAAGCTTTCTTT
TRBJ2-7	TRBV7-9	few	TRBD1	CASSPGEGQGVYEQYF	TGTGCCAGCAGCCCGGGGGAGGGACAGGGGGTCTACGAGCAGTACTTC
TRBJ2-7	TRBV30	many	.	CAWSIGTYEQYF	TGTGCCTGGAGTATCGGTACCTACGAGCAGTACTTC
TRBJ2-7	TRBV16	many	TRBD1	CASSTLEETGGREQYF	TGTGCCAGCAGTACTCTTGAGGAGACAGGGGGTCGAGAGCAGTACTTC
TRBJ2-1	TRBV30	.	.	CAWSVIWRGNNEQFF	TGTGCCTGGAGTGTAATTTGGCGGGGCAACAATGAGCAGTTCTTC
TRBJ1-1	TRBV6-2/TRBV6-3	many	.	CASKTGINTEAFF	TGTGCCAGCAAAACAGGGATCAACACTGAAGCTTTCTTT
TRBJ2-2	TRBV28	many	.	CASRLGPHTGELFF	TGTGCCAGCAGACTGGGACCTCACACCGGGGAGCTGTTTTTT
TRBJ1-4	TRBV2	.	.	CASSPYGGGEKLFF	TGTGCCAGCAGTCCCTACGGGGGCGGTGAAAAACTGTTTTTT
TRBJ1-4	TRBV20-1	many	TRBD1	CSAARTGPIEKLFF	TGCAGTGCCGCTCGGACAGGGCCTATCGAAAAACTGTTTTTT
TRBJ2-2	TRBV20-1	many	.	CSARDQVALTGELFF	TGCAGTGCTAGAGATCAAGTAGCGCTGACCGGGGAGCTGTTTTTT
TRBJ1-5	TRBV27	few	.	CASGFAPQHF	TGTGCCAGCGGTTTTGCGCCCCAGCATTTT
TRBJ2-2	TRBV5-1	.	.	CASRWRGNTGELFF	TGCGCCAGCAGGTGGAGGGGGAACACCGGGGAGCTGTTTTTT
TRBJ2-3	TRBV6-2/TRBV6-3	many	TRBD2	CASSYPRPGLAGPKTSTDTQYF	TGTGCCAGCAGCTACCCCCGGCCGGGACTAGCGGGACCGAAGACTAGCACAGATACGCAGTATTTT
TRBJ2-1	TRBV9	few	TRBD2	CASSVALAAPGADEQLF	TGTGCCAGCAGCGTAGCCCTAGCGGCGCCCGGAGCCGATGAGCAGCTCTTC
TRBJ2-2	TRBV28	.	TRBD1	CASSLYGTGTYTGELFF	TGTGCCAGCAGTTTATACGGGACAGGAACATACACCGGGGAGCTGTTTTTT
TRBJ2-2	TRBV28	many	TRBD1	CASTWDRGEDTGELFF	TGTGCCAGCACCTGGGACAGGGGAGAAGACACCGGGGAGCTGTTTTTT
TRBJ1-1	TRBV6-2/TRBV6-3	.	.	CASSYGAMNTEAFF	TGTGCCAGCAGTTACGGCGCCATGAACACTGAAGCTTTCTTT
TRBJ1-2	TRBV30	many	.	CAWTLIGGHGYTF	TGTGCCTGGACTCTGATCGGGGGCCATGGCTACACCTTC
TRBJ2-7	TRBV12-3/TRBV12-4	many	.	CASRGGTDFYEQYF	TGTGCCAGCAGAGGCGGGACAGACTTCTACGAGCAGTACTTC
TRBJ1-1	TRBV27	many	.	CASSLGGSMNTEAFF	TGTGCCAGCAGTCTGGGGGGGAGTATGAACACTGAAGCTTTCTTT
TRBJ2-1	TRBV11-2	.	.	CASSLDLQGRNEQFF	TGTGCCAGCAGCTTAGATCTGCAGGGTAGGAATGAGCAGTTCTTC